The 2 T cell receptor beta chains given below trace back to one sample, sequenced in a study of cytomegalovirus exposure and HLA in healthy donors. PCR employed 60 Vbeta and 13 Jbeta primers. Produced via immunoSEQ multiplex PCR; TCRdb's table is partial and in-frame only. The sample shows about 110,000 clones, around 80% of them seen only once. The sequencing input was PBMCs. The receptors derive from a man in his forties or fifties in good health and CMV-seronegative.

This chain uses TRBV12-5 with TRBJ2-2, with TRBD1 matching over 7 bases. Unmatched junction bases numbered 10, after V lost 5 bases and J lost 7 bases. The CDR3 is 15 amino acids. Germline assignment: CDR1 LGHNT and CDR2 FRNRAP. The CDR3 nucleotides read TGTGCTAGTGGTCTCAACAGGGGCAGGGTCGGGGAGCTGTTTTTT. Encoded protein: CASGLNRGRVGELFF.

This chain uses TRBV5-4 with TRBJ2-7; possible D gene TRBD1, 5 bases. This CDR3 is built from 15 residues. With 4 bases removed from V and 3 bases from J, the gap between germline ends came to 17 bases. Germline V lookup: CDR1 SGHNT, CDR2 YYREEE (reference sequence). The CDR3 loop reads CASSPDPGRVYEQYF. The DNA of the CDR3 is TGTGCCAGCAGCCCCGACCCGGGCAGGGTCTACGAGCAGTACTTC.